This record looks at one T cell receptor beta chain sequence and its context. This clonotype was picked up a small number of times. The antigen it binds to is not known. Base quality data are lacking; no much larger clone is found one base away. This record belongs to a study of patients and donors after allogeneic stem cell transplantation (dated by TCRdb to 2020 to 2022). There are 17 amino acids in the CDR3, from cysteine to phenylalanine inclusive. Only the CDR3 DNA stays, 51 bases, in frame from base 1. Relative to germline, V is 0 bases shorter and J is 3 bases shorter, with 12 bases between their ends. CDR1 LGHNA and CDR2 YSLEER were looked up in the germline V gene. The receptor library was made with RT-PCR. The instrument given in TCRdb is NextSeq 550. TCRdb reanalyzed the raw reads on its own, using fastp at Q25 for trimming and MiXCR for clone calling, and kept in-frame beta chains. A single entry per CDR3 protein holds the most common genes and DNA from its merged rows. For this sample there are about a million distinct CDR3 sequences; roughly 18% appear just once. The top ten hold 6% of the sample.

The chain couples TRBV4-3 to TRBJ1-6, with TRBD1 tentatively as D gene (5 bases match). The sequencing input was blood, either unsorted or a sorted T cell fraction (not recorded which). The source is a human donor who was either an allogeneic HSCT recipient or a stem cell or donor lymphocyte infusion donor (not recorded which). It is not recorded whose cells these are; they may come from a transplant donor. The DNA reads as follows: TGCGCCAGCAGCCAAGAACGGGACTCTTTCTATAATTCACCCCTCCACTTT. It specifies CASSQERDSFYNSPLHF.